The present TCR beta chain was sequenced within a study of T cells in localized non-small cell lung cancer. Points on this clone: The target antigen is unknown.

Data came from immunoSEQ multiplex PCR; TCRdb stores just in-frame clones and leaves some out. The table shows 55,000 to 75,000 clones, with roughly 90% occurring only once. Study findings and constraints: Within adjacent lung there appeared a median 57 of the top 100 tumor clones.

The CDR3 covers 15 residues. Trimming removed 4 bases from V and 0 bases from J, with 10 bases in between. In germline, CDR1 is SGHAT, CDR2 FQNNGV. The sequenced sample was peripheral blood, obtained before any cancer treatment. The V gene is TRBV11-2, the J gene TRBJ2-1; D is uncertain. The receptor was isolated from a man aged 40 to 70 with stage I lung adenocarcinoma. The CDR3: CASSWAESSYNEQFF. The CDR3 DNA is TGTGCCAGCAGCTGGGCGGAGAGCTCCTACAATGAGCAGTTCTTC.